This paragraph reports one T cell receptor beta chain. Its antigen remains unknown. The data are from a study of CD4 T cells in relation to SARS-CoV-2 and coronaviruses. On the study more broadly: Crossreactive spike epitopes shared across donors were mapped to their HLA restriction.

CD4+ T cells from unexposed donors were obtained before the COVID-19 pandemic (2011-2018). The cells were cultured for about ten days before CD4+ T cells were isolated. CDR3 length: 15 residues. Deletions cut 3 bases from V and 6 bases from J, with 15 bases between. Germline loops: CDR1 SGHAT, CDR2 FQNNGV. The data were produced by immunoSEQ multiplex PCR, yet TCRdb's version contains in-frame clones alone and is incomplete. The sample contains roughly 15,000 clones, 82% of which appear only once. The chain is built from TRBV11-2 and TRBJ2-1, with D possibly TRBD2 on 6 matching bases. The sequencing input was CD4+ T cells from PBMCs, cultured in vitro. This TCR was recovered from a human donor in good health. The chain's CDR3 is CASSFRGAGSNEQFF. The DNA for the CDR3 is TGTGCCAGCAGCTTCCGCGGGGCGGGGTCCAATGAGCAGTTCTTC.